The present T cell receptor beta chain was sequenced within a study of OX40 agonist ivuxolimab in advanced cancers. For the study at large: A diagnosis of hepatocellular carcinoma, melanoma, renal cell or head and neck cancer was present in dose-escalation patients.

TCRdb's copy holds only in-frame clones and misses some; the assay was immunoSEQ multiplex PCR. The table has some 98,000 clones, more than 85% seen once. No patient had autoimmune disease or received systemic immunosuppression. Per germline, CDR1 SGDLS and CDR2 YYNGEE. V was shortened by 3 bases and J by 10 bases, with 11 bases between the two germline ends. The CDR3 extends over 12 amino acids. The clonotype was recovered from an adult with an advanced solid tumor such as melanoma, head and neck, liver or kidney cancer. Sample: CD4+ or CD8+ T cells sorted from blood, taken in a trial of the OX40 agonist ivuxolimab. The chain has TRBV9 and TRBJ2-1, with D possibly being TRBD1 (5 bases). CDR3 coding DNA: TGTGCCAGCAGCGGGGGCCTAACGGAGCAGTTCTTC. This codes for CASSGGLTEQFF.